This is a list of T cell receptor beta chains from one sample in a study of molecular identifiers for immune sequencing clone quantification. TCRdb processed the PCR reads anew with MiXCR; each CDR3 protein has one entry. The top ten clones hold under 0.95% of a sample with some 320,000 distinct CDR3 sequences, about 22% of them seen once. The sequencing sample was made of naive CD8+ T cells from blood, with Jurkat cell RNA spiked in. These receptors were taken from a human donor in good health. Some libraries in this study had Jurkat cell RNA spiked in. CDR3s include the opening cysteine and the closing phenylalanine or tryptophan. The order of the fields is clone size, J gene, D gene, V gene, CDR3 DNA, CDR3 protein. The D gene is left open where the match is weak. Size values are once, few and many counts, or a class for expanded clones, and some rows have none.

many	TRBJ1-5	-	TRBV4-2	TGTGCCAGCAGCCAAGATATAGGCCAGGCCTCCGGGCCCCAGCATTTT	CASSQDIGQASGPQHF
many	TRBJ2-7	-	TRBV5-1	TGCGCCAGCAGCTTGGGGGGGGCCAACTACGAGCAGTACTTC	CASSLGGANYEQYF
many	TRBJ2-7	-	TRBV20-1	TGCAGTGCTAGGGGATGGACAGTCCTATCCTACGAGCAGTACTTC	CSARGWTVLSYEQYF
many	TRBJ2-3	-	TRBV7-6	TGTGCCAGCAGCTTAGTTGTCGGGGAGACAGATACGCAGTATTTT	CASSLVVGETDTQYF
few	TRBJ2-3	TRBD2	TRBV27	TGTGCCAGCAGTTCGACTAGCGGGGGCTCCACAGATACGCAGTATTTT	CASSSTSGGSTDTQYF
many	TRBJ1-4	TRBD1	TRBV7-9	TGTGCCAGCAGCTTACAACGGACAGGCCGGGAAAAACTGTTTTTT	CASSLQRTGREKLFF
-	TRBJ2-1	-	TRBV19	TGTGCCAGTAGTATAGCTACGAGGGGCTCCTACAATGAGCAGTTCTTC	CASSIATRGSYNEQFF
many	TRBJ2-3	TRBD2	TRBV7-9	TGTGCCAGCAGCTCCCTGACTAGCGGGAGGACAGATACGCAGTATTTT	CASSSLTSGRTDTQYF
few	TRBJ1-1	-	TRBV4-1	TGCGCCAGCAGCCAAGAGGTGGGCATGAACACTGAAGCTTTCTTT	CASSQEVGMNTEAFF
many	TRBJ2-3	-	TRBV27	TGTGCCAGCAGTTCCCTCGGGGGTAGCATAGGCACAGATACGCAGTATTTT	CASSSLGGSIGTDTQYF
many	TRBJ2-7	-	TRBV30	TGTGCCTGGAGTGTAAACCCCCCAAGCTACGAGCAGTACTTC	CAWSVNPPSYEQYF